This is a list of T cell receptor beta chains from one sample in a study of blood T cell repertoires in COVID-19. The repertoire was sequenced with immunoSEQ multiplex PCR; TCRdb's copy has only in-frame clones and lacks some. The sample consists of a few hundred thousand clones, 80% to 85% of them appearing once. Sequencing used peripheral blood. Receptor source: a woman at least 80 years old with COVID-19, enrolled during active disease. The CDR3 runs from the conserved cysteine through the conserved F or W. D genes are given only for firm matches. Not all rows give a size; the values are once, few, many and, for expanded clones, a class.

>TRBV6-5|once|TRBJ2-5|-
CASIYGVAPETQYF
TGTGCCAGCATCTACGGGGTAGCCCCAGAGACCCAGTACTTC
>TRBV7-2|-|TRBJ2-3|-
CASSFGLDTQYF
TGTGCCAGCAGCTTCGGGTTGGATACGCAGTATTTT
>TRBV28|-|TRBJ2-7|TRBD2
CASSLAAGGYEQYF
TGTGCCAGCAGTTTAGCGGCGGGAGGCTACGAGCAGTACTTC
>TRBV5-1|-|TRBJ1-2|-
CASSLPPSAGDYGYTF
TGCGCCAGCAGCTTGCCGCCGAGCGCAGGGGATTATGGCTACACCTTC
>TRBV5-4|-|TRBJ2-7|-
CASSLTGFGEQYF
TGTGCCAGCAGCTTGACAGGGTTTGGCGAGCAGTACTTC
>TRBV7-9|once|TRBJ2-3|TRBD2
CASSLEAGGQDTQYF
TGTGCCAGCAGCTTAGAGGCGGGGGGGCAAGATACGCAGTATTTT
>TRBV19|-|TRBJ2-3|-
CASSIRTPSDTQYF
TGTGCCAGTAGTATTAGGACTCCCTCGGATACGCAGTATTTT
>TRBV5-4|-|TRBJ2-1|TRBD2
CASSPTSGGYNEQFF
TGTGCCAGCAGCCCGACTAGCGGGGGGTACAATGAGCAGTTCTTC
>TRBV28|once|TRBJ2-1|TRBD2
CASSLKGFLAGVLSEQFF
TGTGCCAGCAGTTTAAAGGGCTTTTTAGCGGGAGTACTCAGTGAGCAGTTCTTC
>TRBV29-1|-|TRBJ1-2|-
CSVEVYIPNYGYTF
TGCAGCGTTGAAGTGTACATCCCTAACTATGGCTACACCTTC
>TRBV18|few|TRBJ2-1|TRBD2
CASSPQASGPSYNEQFF
TGTGCCAGCTCACCACAAGCTAGCGGGCCCTCCTACAATGAGCAGTTCTTC
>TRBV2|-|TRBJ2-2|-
CASEATGELFF
TGTGCCAGCGAAGCCACCGGGGAGCTGTTTTTT
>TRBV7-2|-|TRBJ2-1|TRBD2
CASSLDSGTYNEQFF
TGTGCCAGCAGCTTAGATAGCGGGACTTACAATGAGCAGTTCTTC
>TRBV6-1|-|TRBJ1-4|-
CASSEGQAPNEKLFF
TGTGCCAGCAGTGAAGGACAGGCTCCTAATGAAAAACTGTTTTTT
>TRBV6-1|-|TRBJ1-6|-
CASSEWKTWSPLHF
TGTGCCAGCAGTGAATGGAAGACTTGGTCACCCCTCCACTTT
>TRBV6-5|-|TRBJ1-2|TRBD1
CASRRDRGGYTF
TGTGCCAGCCGACGGGACAGGGGTGGCTACACCTTC
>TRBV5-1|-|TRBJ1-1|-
CASSLVSVNTEAFF
TGCGCCAGCAGCTTGGTGTCAGTGAACACTGAAGCTTTCTTT
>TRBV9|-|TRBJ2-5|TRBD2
CASSRGDQETQYF
TGTGCCAGCAGCCGGGGGGATCAAGAGACCCAGTACTTC
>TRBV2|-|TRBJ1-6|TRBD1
CASSGRDRGPNSPLHF
TGTGCCAGCAGCGGCCGGGACAGGGGGCCAAATTCACCCCTCCACTTT
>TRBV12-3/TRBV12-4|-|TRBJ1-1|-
CASSPRQEAFF
TGTGCCAGCAGCCCTCGACAGGAAGCTTTCTTT
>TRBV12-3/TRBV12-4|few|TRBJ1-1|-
CASSYGGNTEAFF
TGTGCCAGCAGTTACGGCGGGAACACTGAAGCTTTCTTT
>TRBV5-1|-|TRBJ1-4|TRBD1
CASSLGDSPNEKLFF
TGCGCCAGCAGCTTGGGGGACAGCCCCAATGAAAAACTGTTTTTT
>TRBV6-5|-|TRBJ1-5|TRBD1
CASSYDRGSNQPQHF
TGTGCCAGCAGTTACGACAGGGGTAGCAATCAGCCCCAGCATTTT
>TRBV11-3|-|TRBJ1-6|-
CASSLKRSSPLHF
TGTGCCAGCAGCTTGAAAAGGAGCTCACCCCTCCACTTT
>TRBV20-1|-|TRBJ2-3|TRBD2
CSASRAGDYTDTQYF
TGCAGTGCTAGTCGCGCGGGAGACTACACAGATACGCAGTATTTT
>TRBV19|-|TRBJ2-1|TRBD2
CASSSRSGSSYNEQFF
TGTGCCAGTAGCTCCCGTAGCGGGAGCTCCTACAATGAGCAGTTCTTC
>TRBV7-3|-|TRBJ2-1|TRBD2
CASSPSGGSYNEQFF
TGTGCCAGCAGTCCTAGCGGGGGCTCCTACAATGAGCAGTTCTTC
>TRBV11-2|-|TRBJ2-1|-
CASSPSRGNEQFF
TGTGCCAGCAGCCCCTCCCGGGGGAATGAGCAGTTCTTC
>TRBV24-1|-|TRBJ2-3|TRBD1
CATSRQGARDTQYF
TGTGCCACCAGTCGACAGGGGGCGAGAGATACGCAGTATTTT
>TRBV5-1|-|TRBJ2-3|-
CASSLGSQSTDTQYF
TGCGCCAGCAGCTTGGGGTCCCAGAGCACAGATACGCAGTATTTT
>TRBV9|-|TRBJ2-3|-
CASSGIPGDTQYF
TGTGCCAGCAGCGGGATTCCAGGGGATACGCAGTATTTT
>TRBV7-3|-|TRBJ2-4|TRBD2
CASSSTGTKNIQYF
TGTGCCAGCAGCTCAACCGGGACTAAGAACATTCAGTACTTC
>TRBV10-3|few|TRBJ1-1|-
CATGGGELGGTEAFF
TGTGCCACCGGGGGTGGGGAGCTGGGGGGCACTGAAGCTTTCTTT
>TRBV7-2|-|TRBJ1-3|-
CASSFPGARGNTIYF
TGTGCCAGCAGCTTCCCAGGGGCGCGGGGAAACACCATATATTTT
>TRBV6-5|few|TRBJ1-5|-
CASTFTGLAQHF
TGTGCCAGCACCTTTACAGGTTTGGCCCAGCATTTT
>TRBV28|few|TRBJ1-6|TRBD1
CASSYGTGKNSPLHF
TGTGCCAGCAGTTACGGGACAGGGAAAAATTCACCCCTCCACTTT
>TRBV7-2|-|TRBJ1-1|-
CASSVSPLRGPGANTEAFF
TGTGCCAGCAGCGTTAGCCCACTCCGCGGACCTGGGGCGAACACTGAAGCTTTCTTT
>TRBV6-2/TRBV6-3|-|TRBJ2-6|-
CASSYTGANVLTF
TGTGCCAGCAGTTATACTGGGGCCAACGTCCTGACTTTC
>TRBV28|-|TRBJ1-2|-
CASRPTVGAGGYTF
TGTGCCAGCAGACCGACTGTCGGGGCGGGGGGCTACACCTTC
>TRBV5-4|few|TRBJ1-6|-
CASSLEQGNSPLHF
TGTGCCAGCAGCTTGGAACAGGGAAATTCACCCCTCCACTTT